This T cell receptor beta chain was obtained from a study of blood T cell repertoires in COVID-19. Seattle-derived patients entered the study during active infection and were followed longitudinally. In the authors' methods: Amplification of reference gene primers provided the estimated nucleated cell counts. TCRdb's table, derived via immunoSEQ multiplex PCR, lists solely in-frame clones and lacks some. V and J calls plus clone size are reproduced from that table; the DNA served to infer D and trimming. The data show around 260,000 clones, about 80% seen once. This clone was picked up a small number of times. Sequencing input: peripheral blood. This sequence originates from a person aged 65 to 85 with COVID-19, enrolled during active disease.

DNA of the CDR3: TGTGCCAGCAGCTTCGGAGACAATCAGCCCCAGCATTTT. It specifies CASSFGDNQPQHF. This chain links TRBV11-2 with TRBJ1-5; D is unresolved. Germline loops: CDR1 SGHAT, CDR2 FQNNGV. CDR3 size: 13 residues. V lost 3 bases and J 3 bases, leaving 6 bases between the germline ends.